The count of the clone carrying this T cell receptor (beta chain) is one. Method: immunoSEQ multiplex PCR; TCRdb's copy keeps in-frame clones and lacks some. The sample records roughly 170,000 clones, around 84% being singletons. The entry originates in a study of blood T cell repertoires in COVID-19. About the study: PBMCs, B-cell-depleted T cells, or T cells provided the cDNA or gDNA that made up the material.

CDR3 size: 12 residues. Trimming took 4 bases from V and 7 from J, leaving 11 bases between them. Germline CDR1 SGHNT, CDR2 YYREEE (reference sequence). The clonotype originates from a woman aged 45-60 years with COVID-19, enrolled during active disease. This rearrangement joins TRBV5-4 to TRBJ1-2, with D uncertain. Sample: peripheral blood. CDR3 in DNA: TGTGCCAGCAGCGAGCAAAGCATTGGCTACACCTTC. It encodes CASSEQSIGYTF. Based on the CDR3 plus reference TRBV5-4 and TRBJ1-2, the full variable domain is ETGVTQSPTHLIKTRGQQVTLRCSSQSGHNTVSWYQQALGQGPQFIFQYYREEENGRGNFPPRFSGLQFPNYSSELNVNALELDDSALYLCASSEQSIGYTFGSGTRLTVV.